Following are 14 T cell receptor beta chains from one sample sequenced in a study of T cell repertoires in cytomegalovirus infection. TCRdb reprocessed the reads with MiXCR, giving one entry per CDR3 protein. The sample contains about 740,000 distinct CDR3 sequences, approximately 40% of which appear only once. The sequenced sample was PBMCs. The receptors were gathered from a human donor in good health (CMV status not recorded). Some clones in this sample may be carry-over from other donors' samples.

This clonotype was counted only a few times. The rearrangement links TRBV20-1 to TRBJ1-2; no firm D call. This CDR3 has 9 residues. Germline values: CDR1 DFQATT, CDR2 SNEGSKA (reference sequence). V was cut by 7 bases and J by 6 bases, with 6 bases left in between. The CDR3: CSVLDGYTF. The CDR3 DNA sequence: TGCAGTGTATTGGATGGCTACACCTTC.

On this clonotype itself: Its ends do not fully match the called genes, so a read error is possible. This chain connects TRBV4-1 to TRBJ2-1; 10 positions match TRBD1. CDR3 size: 16 residues. Germline CDR1 reads MGHRA; CDR2 reads YSYEKL. The CDR3 region is CASSQFGTGDYNEQFF. The CDR3 region has the DNA TGTGCCAGCAGCCAATTCGGGACAGGGGACTACAATGAGCAGTTCTTC.

J is TRBJ2-2 and V is TRBV11-1; D perhaps matches TRBD2 (5 bases). There are 12 residues in the CDR3. V was trimmed by 8 bases and J by 9 bases, leaving 13 bases between them. Germline V gene sequence: CDR1 SGHAT, CDR2 FQDESV (reference sequence). The CDR3 region is CASASGVRELFF. The CDR3 DNA reads as TGTGCCAGCGCCTCCGGGGTCCGGGAGCTGTTTTTT.

In regard to this clonotype: A read error may produce the germline difference seen at one junction end. The rearrangement uses TRBV20-1 and TRBJ1-1; no definite D call. The CDR3 runs to 10 residues. Per the germline V gene, CDR1 is DFQATT and CDR2 is SNEGSKA (reference sequence). Here the CDR3 reads CSAGDTEAFF. The CDR3 coding sequence is TGCAGTGCTGGAGACACTGAAGCTTTCTTT.

This chain joins TRBV5-1 and TRBJ1-6; D is possibly TRBD1 (5 bases). CDR1 is SGHRS and CDR2 is YFSETQ in the germline V gene. V shed 3 bases and J shed 5 bases, with 12 bases lying between them. This CDR3 contains 15 residues. The CDR3 loop is CASSSSGTDNSPLHF. CDR3 nucleotides: TGCGCCAGCAGCTCCTCCGGGACGGATAATTCACCCCTCCACTTT. Filled out from reference TRBV5-1 and TRBJ1-6, the complete variable domain reads KAGVTQTPRYLIKTRGQQVTLSCSPISGHRSVSWYQQTPGQGLQFLFEYFSETQRNKGNFPGRFSGRQFSNSRSEMNVSTLELGDSALYLCASSSSGTDNSPLHFGNGTRLTVT.

The chain employs TRBV7-2 and TRBJ2-1; no definite D call. Between the trimmed V and J ends, which lost 2 bases and 7 bases, there was a span of 24 bases. Germline V CDR1 and CDR2: SGHTA, FQGNSA. The CDR3 has 18 residues. The CDR3 loop is CASSLNFPRKGLFNEQFF. The CDR3 coding sequence is TGTGCCAGCAGCTTAAATTTCCCCCGGAAAGGCTTGTTTAATGAGCAGTTCTTC.

There are a few counts of this clonotype. The chain is built from TRBV7-2 and TRBJ2-5; 16 positions agree with TRBD2. V lost 6 bases to trimming and J lost 7 bases; unmatched junction nucleotides: 8. Germline V gene sequence: CDR1 SGHTA, CDR2 FQGNSA. There are 16 residues in the CDR3. CDR3 DNA: TGTGCCAGCAGAGACGGGACTAGCGGGAGGGCCCCGACCCAGTACTTC. Amino acids: CASRDGTSGRAPTQYF.

This clonotype came up a few times. The V and J genes are TRBV7-6 and TRBJ2-2, with TRBD1 matching over 8 bases. Losses at the gene ends were 7 bases for V and 0 bases for J; bases not matched to a gene: 7. The germline gives CDR1 SGHVS, CDR2 FNYEAQ. CDR3 length equals 16 residues. CDR3 DNA sequence: TGTGCCAGCAAGGAAGGGACAGGCGCGAACACCGGGGAGCTGTTTTTT. Translation gives CASKEGTGANTGELFF.

The CDR3 region has the DNA TGTGCCACCAGTGATTCCGGGACTAGCTTAGATACGCAGTATTTT. It specifies CATSDSGTSLDTQYF. The genes are TRBV24-1 and TRBJ2-3; 9 nucleotides agree with TRBD2. The CDR3 has 15 residues. Germline lookup yields CDR1 KGHDR and CDR2 SFDVKD. The junction had 4 bases not matched to a gene; V was cut back by 2 bases and J by 5 bases.

A few counts support this clonotype. The chain joins TRBV27 to TRBJ1-6; D perhaps matches TRBD1 (6 bases). In germline, CDR1 is MNHEY, CDR2 SMNVEV (reference sequence). Trimming removed 2 bases from V and 9 bases from J, with 14 bases in between. This CDR3 is 15 amino acids long. CDR3: CASSLSPGGISPLHF. The CDR3 nucleotides are TGTGCCAGCAGTTTAAGTCCGGGGGGCATTTCACCCCTCCACTTT.

In its sample, this clonotype was seen a few times. CDR3 loop: CASSQGASGANTEAFF. DNA for the CDR3: TGTGCCAGCAGCCAAGGGGCATCGGGGGCGAACACTGAAGCTTTCTTT. This chain joins TRBV4-2 and TRBJ1-1, with D perhaps TRBD1 (6 bases). This CDR3 region has 16 residues. Germline assignment: CDR1 LGHNA and CDR2 YNFKEQ. V was cut by 1 base and J by 1 base, with 13 bases left in between.

This clonotype was seen a few times. This chain uses TRBV7-3 with TRBJ2-3; 13 nucleotides agree with TRBD2. Trimming at V came to 3 bases and at J to 5 bases, leaving 2 bases not matched to a gene. Germline V gene sequence: CDR1 SGHTA, CDR2 FQGTGA. The CDR3 runs to 15 residues. CDR3 in amino acids: CASSLTSGGRDTQYF. CDR3 in DNA: TGTGCCAGCAGCTTGACTAGCGGGGGGAGAGATACGCAGTATTTT.

This clonotype was seen repeatedly, ten times or more. The chain recombines TRBV19 with TRBJ1-1; possible D gene TRBD1, 5 bases. There are 13 residues in the CDR3. Looked up from germline, CDR1 is LNHDA and CDR2 is SQIVND (reference sequence). Trimming pared 5 bases from V and 6 bases from J, leaving 13 bases between. The CDR3: CASSRGPRAEAFF. In DNA form, the CDR3 reads TGTGCCAGTAGTCGGGGACCCAGGGCTGAAGCTTTCTTT.

The rearrangement links TRBV7-8 to TRBJ1-6; D not resolved. The length of the CDR3 is 14 residues. Germline V lookup: CDR1 SGHVS, CDR2 FQNEAQ. Trimming left V 3 bases short and J 5 bases short, with 8 bases between. The CDR3 region has the DNA TGTGCCAGCAGCTTCGGGGAGAATAATTCACCCCTCCACTTT. Translation gives CASSFGENNSPLHF. The full variable domain, completed using reference TRBV7-8 and TRBJ1-6, is GAGVSQSPRYKVAKRGQDVALRCDPISGHVSLFWYQQALGQGPEFLTYFQNEAQLDKSGLPSDRFFAERPEGSVSTLKIQRTQQEDSAVYLCASSFGENNSPLHFGNGTRLTVT.